These T cell receptor beta chains were read from a single sample in a study of Ad26.COV2.S vaccination and SARS-CoV-2 variants. Sequencing was performed with immunoSEQ multiplex PCR; in TCRdb, only in-frame clones are kept and a portion is missing. The table shows about 350,000 clones, with 90% to 95% occurring only once. Sequences were derived from peripheral blood, sampled after recovery from COVID-19. The receptors come from a human donor who had recovered from COVID-19. The CDR3 runs from the conserved cysteine through the conserved F or W. Fields, in order: J gene, D gene, clone size, V gene, CDR3 DNA, CDR3 protein. D genes are given only for firm matches. Part of the rows lack a size; the others show once, few, many or a class for expanded clones.

j_gene: TRBJ2-5
d_gene: NA
abundance: NA
v_gene: TRBV19
CDR3nt: TGTGCCAGTAGTAGCGGACAGCAAGAAGAGTACTTC
CDR3aa: CASSSGQQEEYF

j_gene: TRBJ2-2
d_gene: NA
abundance: NA
v_gene: TRBV3-1/TRBV3-2
CDR3nt: TGTGCCAGCAGCCCGTCCGGGACCGTGACCGGGGAGCTGTTTTTT
CDR3aa: CASSPSGTVTGELFF

j_gene: TRBJ1-6
d_gene: TRBD1
abundance: NA
v_gene: TRBV6-5
CDR3nt: TGTGCCACCAAAGGGGACAGATCAAATTCACCCCTCCACTTT
CDR3aa: CATKGDRSNSPLHF

j_gene: TRBJ1-2
d_gene: TRBD1
abundance: NA
v_gene: TRBV29-1
CDR3nt: TGCAGCGTTCTTGGTCCCCCCGTTGAGGGGGCGCGTGGCTACACCTTC
CDR3aa: CSVLGPPVEGARGYTF

j_gene: TRBJ1-6
d_gene: NA
abundance: NA
v_gene: TRBV1
CDR3nt: TGCACCAGCAGCCTCTCGACTAAGATACCCCTCCACTTT
CDR3aa: CTSSLSTKIPLHF

j_gene: TRBJ2-6
d_gene: NA
abundance: NA
v_gene: TRBV7-8
CDR3nt: TGTGCCAGCAGCTTAGGACCGGACGGCTCTGGGGCCAACGTCCTGACTTTC
CDR3aa: CASSLGPDGSGANVLTF

j_gene: TRBJ1-1
d_gene: NA
abundance: NA
v_gene: TRBV5-6
CDR3nt: TGTGCCAGCAGCTTGGGAAGGGGAGGCACTGAAGCTTTCTTT
CDR3aa: CASSLGRGGTEAFF

j_gene: TRBJ2-5
d_gene: NA
abundance: NA
v_gene: TRBV7-2
CDR3nt: TGTGCCAGCAGCTTAGAGCTCCGGGTACAAGAGACCCAGTACTTC
CDR3aa: CASSLELRVQETQYF

j_gene: TRBJ2-1
d_gene: NA
abundance: NA
v_gene: TRBV5-1
CDR3nt: TGCGCCAGCAGCTTGGATCCGAGCTCCTACAATGAGCAGTTCTTC
CDR3aa: CASSLDPSSYNEQFF

j_gene: TRBJ2-7
d_gene: NA
abundance: NA
v_gene: TRBV7-6
CDR3nt: TGTGCCAGCAGCTTAGGGAACCCGACAGACTCCTACGAGCAGTACTTC
CDR3aa: CASSLGNPTDSYEQYF

j_gene: TRBJ2-6
d_gene: NA
abundance: NA
v_gene: TRBV19
CDR3nt: TGTGCCAGTAGTATGGGTTCTGGGGCCAACGTCCTGACTTTC
CDR3aa: CASSMGSGANVLTF

j_gene: TRBJ2-3
d_gene: NA
abundance: once
v_gene: TRBV7-8
CDR3nt: TGTGCCAGCAGCTTATCGCAAGCACCCACAGATACGCAGTATTTT
CDR3aa: CASSLSQAPTDTQYF

j_gene: TRBJ1-5
d_gene: TRBD1
abundance: NA
v_gene: TRBV19
CDR3nt: TGTGCCAGTAGTCGGGACAGGCCTATCAGGGGCAATCAGCCCCAGCATTTT
CDR3aa: CASSRDRPIRGNQPQHF

j_gene: TRBJ1-4
d_gene: NA
abundance: once
v_gene: TRBV2
CDR3nt: TGTGCCAGCAGTGAAGCGCTTGCGGGGGCATATGAAAAACTGTTTTTT
CDR3aa: CASSEALAGAYEKLFF

j_gene: TRBJ1-5
d_gene: NA
abundance: once
v_gene: TRBV19
CDR3nt: TGTGCCAGTAGTACTGGGCCCTACAATCAGCCCCAGCATTTT
CDR3aa: CASSTGPYNQPQHF

j_gene: TRBJ2-2
d_gene: NA
abundance: NA
v_gene: TRBV5-5
CDR3nt: TGTGCCAGCAGCTTGGACAGGGTGAACACCGGGGAGCTGTTTTTT
CDR3aa: CASSLDRVNTGELFF

j_gene: TRBJ1-6
d_gene: TRBD1
abundance: NA
v_gene: TRBV7-9
CDR3nt: TGTGCCAGCAGCCAGGACAGGATCACGAAAGATTCACCCCTCCACTTT
CDR3aa: CASSQDRITKDSPLHF

j_gene: TRBJ1-3
d_gene: NA
abundance: NA
v_gene: TRBV5-6
CDR3nt: TGTGCCAGCATTAGAGGGGGAGCTGGAAACACCATATATTTT
CDR3aa: CASIRGGAGNTIYF

j_gene: TRBJ1-3
d_gene: NA
abundance: NA
v_gene: TRBV7-6
CDR3nt: TGTGCCAGCAGCTTAAGGACGGAAGGCTCTGGAAACACCATATATTTT
CDR3aa: CASSLRTEGSGNTIYF

j_gene: TRBJ1-1
d_gene: NA
abundance: NA
v_gene: TRBV25-1
CDR3nt: TGTGCCCCTAACACTGAAGCTTTCTTT
CDR3aa: CAPNTEAFF

j_gene: TRBJ1-5
d_gene: NA
abundance: NA
v_gene: TRBV5-5
CDR3nt: TGTGCCAGCAGGGATGGGGCAGGTCAATGGGGCAATCAGCCCCAGCATTTT
CDR3aa: CASRDGAGQWGNQPQHF

j_gene: TRBJ1-4
d_gene: NA
abundance: NA
v_gene: TRBV5-4
CDR3nt: TGTGCCAGCAGCTTGACAGGGCGTAATGAAAAACTGTTTTTT
CDR3aa: CASSLTGRNEKLFF

j_gene: TRBJ2-3
d_gene: TRBD2
abundance: NA
v_gene: TRBV4-3
CDR3nt: TGCGCCAGCAGCCAAGACCCGGGACTAGCGGGGTTTTCTAGCACAGATACGCAGTATTTT
CDR3aa: CASSQDPGLAGFSSTDTQYF

j_gene: TRBJ1-6
d_gene: NA
abundance: once
v_gene: TRBV18
CDR3nt: TGTGCCAGCTCACCACAGGGGCTCTATAATTCACCCCTCCACTTT
CDR3aa: CASSPQGLYNSPLHF

j_gene: TRBJ2-1
d_gene: TRBD2
abundance: NA
v_gene: TRBV27
CDR3nt: TGTGCCAGCAGTATGCAACTAGCGGGGGGTAACAATGAGCAGTTCTTC
CDR3aa: CASSMQLAGGNNEQFF

j_gene: TRBJ2-2
d_gene: TRBD1
abundance: NA
v_gene: TRBV2
CDR3nt: TGTGCCAGCGGACAGGGGAACACCGGGGAGCTGTTTTTT
CDR3aa: CASGQGNTGELFF

j_gene: TRBJ1-1
d_gene: NA
abundance: NA
v_gene: TRBV4-1
CDR3nt: TGCGCCAGCAGCCAGGGCACAACCAGAATTGAAGCTTTCTTT
CDR3aa: CASSQGTTRIEAFF

j_gene: TRBJ1-5
d_gene: NA
abundance: NA
v_gene: TRBV2
CDR3nt: TGTGCCAGCGGTTCACCTGGGAGTCAGCCCCAGCATTTT
CDR3aa: CASGSPGSQPQHF

j_gene: TRBJ1-3
d_gene: NA
abundance: NA
v_gene: TRBV5-1
CDR3nt: TGCGCCAGCAGCTTGGGGACAGCGGGCTCTGGAAACACCATATATTTT
CDR3aa: CASSLGTAGSGNTIYF

j_gene: TRBJ1-1
d_gene: NA
abundance: NA
v_gene: TRBV6-5
CDR3nt: TGTGCCAGCAGTCGTTCTGCTTGGGACACTGAAGCTTTCTTT
CDR3aa: CASSRSAWDTEAFF

j_gene: TRBJ1-3
d_gene: TRBD1
abundance: NA
v_gene: TRBV5-1
CDR3nt: TGCGCCAGCAGCAACGGGACAGCTGGAAACACCATATATTTT
CDR3aa: CASSNGTAGNTIYF

j_gene: TRBJ1-1
d_gene: NA
abundance: NA
v_gene: TRBV27
CDR3nt: TGTGCCAGCATCTCTGGGGGGGGGCTCACTGAAGCTTTCTTT
CDR3aa: CASISGGGLTEAFF

j_gene: TRBJ2-7
d_gene: NA
abundance: NA
v_gene: TRBV5-5
CDR3nt: TGTGCCAGCAGCTTGGCAGGGACGCTCCAATCCGAGCAGTACTTC
CDR3aa: CASSLAGTLQSEQYF

j_gene: TRBJ2-3
d_gene: TRBD1
abundance: NA
v_gene: TRBV12-5
CDR3nt: TGTGCTAGTGGTCTTGGACAGGTAGATACGCAGTATTTT
CDR3aa: CASGLGQVDTQYF

j_gene: TRBJ2-5
d_gene: NA
abundance: NA
v_gene: TRBV5-1
CDR3nt: TGCGCCAGCAGCTCTTCCCGGGCAGATATGTACTTC
CDR3aa: CASSSSRADMYF

j_gene: TRBJ1-2
d_gene: NA
abundance: NA
v_gene: TRBV7-2
CDR3nt: TGTGCCAGCAGCCCCCTTAGTTGGGGCTATGGCTACACCTTC
CDR3aa: CASSPLSWGYGYTF

j_gene: TRBJ1-1
d_gene: NA
abundance: NA
v_gene: TRBV6-5
CDR3nt: TGTGCCAGCACCCTCTGGGGGGAAAGGGACACTGAAGCTTTCTTT
CDR3aa: CASTLWGERDTEAFF

j_gene: TRBJ2-7
d_gene: NA
abundance: NA
v_gene: TRBV10-1
CDR3nt: TGCGCCAGCAGCCCCGGGGAGGGGGCCTCCTACGAGCAGTACTTC
CDR3aa: CASSPGEGASYEQYF

j_gene: TRBJ2-2
d_gene: NA
abundance: NA
v_gene: TRBV10-2
CDR3nt: TGCGCCAGCAGTGAGGGCAGGGCCGGCACCGGGGAGCTGTTTTTT
CDR3aa: CASSEGRAGTGELFF

j_gene: TRBJ2-2
d_gene: NA
abundance: NA
v_gene: TRBV5-1
CDR3nt: TGCGCCAGCAGCTTGGACTATAGCGGGGAGCTGTTTTTT
CDR3aa: CASSLDYSGELFF

j_gene: TRBJ1-1
d_gene: NA
abundance: once
v_gene: TRBV18
CDR3nt: TGTGCCAGCTCACCGCCAGGGTACGGGAACACTGAAGCTTTCTTT
CDR3aa: CASSPPGYGNTEAFF

j_gene: TRBJ2-1
d_gene: TRBD2
abundance: NA
v_gene: TRBV5-6
CDR3nt: TGTGCCAGCAGCCTTCGTGGCGGGGGTCTCTACAATGAGCAGTTCTTC
CDR3aa: CASSLRGGGLYNEQFF

j_gene: TRBJ1-5
d_gene: NA
abundance: NA
v_gene: TRBV9
CDR3nt: TGTGCCAGCAGCGTCGGGACGGACAATCAGCCCCAGCATTTT
CDR3aa: CASSVGTDNQPQHF

j_gene: TRBJ2-2
d_gene: NA
abundance: NA
v_gene: TRBV5-1
CDR3nt: TGCGCCAGCTCCTACTGGGGGGAGAACACCGGGGAGCTGTTTTTT
CDR3aa: CASSYWGENTGELFF

j_gene: TRBJ2-2
d_gene: NA
abundance: once
v_gene: TRBV6-2/TRBV6-3
CDR3nt: TGTGCCAGCAGCTGGGGAGTCCCGGGCCTTAACACCGGGGAGCTGTTTTTT
CDR3aa: CASSWGVPGLNTGELFF

j_gene: TRBJ2-1
d_gene: NA
abundance: once
v_gene: TRBV9
CDR3nt: TGTGCCAGCAGCCCCCCCCCAGGTATGCTACCTAGCTCCTACAATGAGCAGTTCTTC
CDR3aa: CASSPPPGMLPSSYNEQFF

j_gene: TRBJ1-5
d_gene: NA
abundance: NA
v_gene: TRBV7-2
CDR3nt: TGTGCCAGCAGCCGACAGAATCAGCCCCAGCATTTT
CDR3aa: CASSRQNQPQHF

j_gene: TRBJ1-5
d_gene: NA
abundance: NA
v_gene: TRBV5-1
CDR3nt: TGCGCCAGCAGAGCGGACGGAGGAAGAGATCAGCCCCAGCATTTT
CDR3aa: CASRADGGRDQPQHF

j_gene: TRBJ1-5
d_gene: NA
abundance: NA
v_gene: TRBV27
CDR3nt: TGTGCCAGCAGTTTAGCCCCTCACGGTCAGCCCCAGCATTTT
CDR3aa: CASSLAPHGQPQHF

j_gene: TRBJ1-1
d_gene: TRBD1
abundance: NA
v_gene: TRBV5-4
CDR3nt: TGTGCCTCATCGACAGGGGGTGGCACTGAAGCTTTCTTT
CDR3aa: CASSTGGGTEAFF

j_gene: TRBJ2-5
d_gene: NA
abundance: NA
v_gene: TRBV2
CDR3nt: TGTGCCAGCAGTCCGGACAATTTACAAGAGACCCAGTACTTC
CDR3aa: CASSPDNLQETQYF

j_gene: TRBJ2-4
d_gene: NA
abundance: NA
v_gene: TRBV7-2
CDR3nt: TGTGCCAGCAGCTGGGACCCACACAACATTCAGTACTTC
CDR3aa: CASSWDPHNIQYF

j_gene: TRBJ2-7
d_gene: TRBD1
abundance: NA
v_gene: TRBV25-1
CDR3nt: TGTGCCAGCACTCGGACAGGGGGACGGGACGAGCAGTACTTC
CDR3aa: CASTRTGGRDEQYF

j_gene: TRBJ2-5
d_gene: NA
abundance: once
v_gene: TRBV15
CDR3nt: TGTGCCACCAGCCCTGGGGACCAAGAGACCCAGTACTTC
CDR3aa: CATSPGDQETQYF

j_gene: TRBJ1-1
d_gene: NA
abundance: NA
v_gene: TRBV5-6
CDR3nt: TGTGCCAGCAGCTCGGGGGTCCGGGGTAGGAACACTGAAGCTTTCTTT
CDR3aa: CASSSGVRGRNTEAFF